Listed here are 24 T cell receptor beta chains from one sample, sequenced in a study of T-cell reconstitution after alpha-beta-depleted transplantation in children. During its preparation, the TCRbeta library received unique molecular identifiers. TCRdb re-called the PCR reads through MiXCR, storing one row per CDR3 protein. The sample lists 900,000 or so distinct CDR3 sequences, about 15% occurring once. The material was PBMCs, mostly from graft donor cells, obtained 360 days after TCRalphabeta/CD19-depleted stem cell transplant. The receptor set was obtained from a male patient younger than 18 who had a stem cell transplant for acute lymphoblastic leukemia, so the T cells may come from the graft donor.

The CDR3: CASSPPSGTGGRQPQHF. CDR3 bases: TGTGCCAGCTCACCACCTTCCGGGACAGGGGGCAGGCAGCCCCAGCATTTT. The chain links TRBV18 to TRBJ1-5; 12 nucleotides agree with TRBD1. This CDR3 has 17 amino acids. Trimming removed 0 bases from V and 7 bases from J; junction bases left unmatched: 7. Germline CDR1 KGHSH, CDR2 LQKENI.

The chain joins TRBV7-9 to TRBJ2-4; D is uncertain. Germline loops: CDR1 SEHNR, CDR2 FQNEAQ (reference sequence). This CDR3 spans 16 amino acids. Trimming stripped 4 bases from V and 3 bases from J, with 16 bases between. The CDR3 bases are TGTGCCAGCAGCTCGATCATGGGTATTGGCAAAAACATTCAGTACTTC. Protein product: CASSSIMGIGKNIQYF.

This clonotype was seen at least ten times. For the CDR3, the DNA is TGTGCCAGCAGTCCCTCGAGCTCCTACAATGAGCAGTTCTTC. It translates to CASSPSSSYNEQFF. The chain is built from TRBV7-7 and TRBJ2-1; D ambiguous. The CDR3 length is 14 residues. Germline V lookup: CDR1 SSHAT, CDR2 FNYEAQ (reference sequence). Trimming removed 6 bases from V and 0 bases from J, with 9 bases in between.

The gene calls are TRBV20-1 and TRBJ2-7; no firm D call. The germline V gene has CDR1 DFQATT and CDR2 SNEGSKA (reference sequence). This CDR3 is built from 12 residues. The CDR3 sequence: CSPQLGPYEQYF. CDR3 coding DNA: TGCAGCCCCCAGCTAGGGCCCTACGAGCAGTACTTC.

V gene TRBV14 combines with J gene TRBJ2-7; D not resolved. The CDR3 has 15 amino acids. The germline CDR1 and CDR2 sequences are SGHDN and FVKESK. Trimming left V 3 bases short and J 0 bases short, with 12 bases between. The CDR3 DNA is TGTGCCAGCAGCCACCTTTACCTTACCTCCTACGAGCAGTACTTC. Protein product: CASSHLYLTSYEQYF.

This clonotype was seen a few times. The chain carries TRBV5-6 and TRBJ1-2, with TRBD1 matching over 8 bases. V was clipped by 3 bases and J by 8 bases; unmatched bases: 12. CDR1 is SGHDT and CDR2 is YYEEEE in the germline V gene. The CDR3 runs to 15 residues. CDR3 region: CASSWWVDRGGGYTF. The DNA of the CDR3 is TGTGCCAGCAGCTGGTGGGTCGACAGGGGAGGCGGCTACACCTTC. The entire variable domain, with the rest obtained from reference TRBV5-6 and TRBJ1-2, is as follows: DAGVTQSPTHLIKTRGQQVTLRCSPKSGHDTVSWYQQALGQGPQFIFQYYEEEERQRGNFPDRFSGHQFPNYSSELNVNALLLGDSALYLCASSWWVDRGGGYTFGSGTRLTVV.

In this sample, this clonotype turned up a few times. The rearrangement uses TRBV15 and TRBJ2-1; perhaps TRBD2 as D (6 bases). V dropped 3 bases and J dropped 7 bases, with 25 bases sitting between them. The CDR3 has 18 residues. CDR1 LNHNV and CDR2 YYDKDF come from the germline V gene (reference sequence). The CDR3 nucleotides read TGTGCCACCAGCAGCCATTTCGGGGGAGGCGACGTACCAAATGAGCAGTTCTTC. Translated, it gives CATSSHFGGGDVPNEQFF.

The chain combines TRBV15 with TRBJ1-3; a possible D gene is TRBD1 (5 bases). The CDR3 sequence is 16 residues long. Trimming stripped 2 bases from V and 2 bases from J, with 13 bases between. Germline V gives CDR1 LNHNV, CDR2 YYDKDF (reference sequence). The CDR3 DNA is TGTGCCACCAGCAGAAGCAGGGAACTTACTGGAAACACCATATATTTT. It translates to CATSRSRELTGNTIYF.

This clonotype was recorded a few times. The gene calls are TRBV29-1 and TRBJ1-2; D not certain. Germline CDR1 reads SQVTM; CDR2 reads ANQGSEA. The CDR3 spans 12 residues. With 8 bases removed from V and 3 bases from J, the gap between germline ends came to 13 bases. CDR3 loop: CSSETTYYGYTF. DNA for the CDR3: TGCAGCTCAGAGACAACCTACTATGGCTACACCTTC.

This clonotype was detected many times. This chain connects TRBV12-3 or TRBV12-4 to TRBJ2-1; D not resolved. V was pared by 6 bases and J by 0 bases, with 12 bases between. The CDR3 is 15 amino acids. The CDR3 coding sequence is TGTGCCAGCAGCATGCCGCGGAGCTCCTACAATGAGCAGTTCTTC. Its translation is CASSMPRSSYNEQFF.

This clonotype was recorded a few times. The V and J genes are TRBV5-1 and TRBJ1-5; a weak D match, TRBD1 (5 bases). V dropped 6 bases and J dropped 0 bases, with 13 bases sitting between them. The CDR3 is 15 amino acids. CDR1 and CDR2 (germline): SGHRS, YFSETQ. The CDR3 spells CASTDRPYSNQPQHF. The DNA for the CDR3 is TGCGCCAGCACCGACAGACCCTATAGCAATCAGCCCCAGCATTTT.

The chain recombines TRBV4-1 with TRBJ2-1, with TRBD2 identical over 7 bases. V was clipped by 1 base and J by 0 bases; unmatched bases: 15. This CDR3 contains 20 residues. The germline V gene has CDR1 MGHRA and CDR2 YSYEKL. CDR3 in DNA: TGCGCCAGCAGCCAAGGATTGCGGGGGAGGGCCCCTTTCTCCTACAATGAGCAGTTCTTC. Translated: CASSQGLRGRAPFSYNEQFF.

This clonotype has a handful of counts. DNA for the CDR3: TGTGCCAGCGGTGCTCCCCCTCGGGACACATACACAGATACGCAGTATTTT. This translates into CASGAPPRDTYTDTQYF. This chain connects TRBV12-3 or TRBV12-4 to TRBJ2-3, with D perhaps TRBD1 (6 bases). The V end lost 8 bases, the J end lost 2 bases, and 23 bases lay between the germline ends. This CDR3 contains 17 residues.

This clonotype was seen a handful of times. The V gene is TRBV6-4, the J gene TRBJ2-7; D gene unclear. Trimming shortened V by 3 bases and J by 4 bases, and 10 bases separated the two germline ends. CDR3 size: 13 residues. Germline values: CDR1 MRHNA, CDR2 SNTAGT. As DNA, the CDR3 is TGTGCCAGCAGTGATATGGCAGGATACGAGCAGTACTTC. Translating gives CASSDMAGYEQYF.

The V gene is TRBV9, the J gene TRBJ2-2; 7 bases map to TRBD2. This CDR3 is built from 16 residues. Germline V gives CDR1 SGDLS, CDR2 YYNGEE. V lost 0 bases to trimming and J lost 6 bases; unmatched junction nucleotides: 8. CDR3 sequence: CASSVVWEGTPGELFF. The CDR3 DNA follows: TGTGCCAGCAGCGTAGTTTGGGAGGGTACGCCCGGGGAGCTGTTTTTT.

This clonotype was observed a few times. The CDR3 region has the DNA TGTGCCAGCATCCCGTGGGCGACTGGGGCCAACGTCCTGACTTTC. It encodes CASIPWATGANVLTF. The chain uses TRBV7-2 and TRBJ2-6, with D unclear. Trimming took off 7 bases at V and 2 bases at J, with 12 bases between the two ends. The CDR3 loop spans 15 amino acids. Per germline, CDR1 SGHTA and CDR2 FQGNSA.

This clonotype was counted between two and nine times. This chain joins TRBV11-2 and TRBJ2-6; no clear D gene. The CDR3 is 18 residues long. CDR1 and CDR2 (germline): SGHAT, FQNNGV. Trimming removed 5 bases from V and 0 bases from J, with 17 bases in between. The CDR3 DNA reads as TGTGCCAGCAGCCCCAGATCCCCCCGTAGCTCTGGGGCCAACGTCCTGACTTTC. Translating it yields CASSPRSPRSSGANVLTF.

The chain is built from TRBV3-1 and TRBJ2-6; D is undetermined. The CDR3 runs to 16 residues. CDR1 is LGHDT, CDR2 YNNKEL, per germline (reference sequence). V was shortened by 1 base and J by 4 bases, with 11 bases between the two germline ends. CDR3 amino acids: CASSQVTLGGANVLTF. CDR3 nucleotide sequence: TGTGCCAGCAGCCAAGTGACTTTGGGGGGGGCCAACGTCCTGACTTTC.

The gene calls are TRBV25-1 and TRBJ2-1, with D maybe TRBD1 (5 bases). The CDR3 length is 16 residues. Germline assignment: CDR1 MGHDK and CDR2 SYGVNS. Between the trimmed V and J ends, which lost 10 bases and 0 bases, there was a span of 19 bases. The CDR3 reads CATNARVGSSYNEQFF. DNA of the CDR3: TGTGCCACCAATGCCAGGGTCGGAAGCTCCTACAATGAGCAGTTCTTC.

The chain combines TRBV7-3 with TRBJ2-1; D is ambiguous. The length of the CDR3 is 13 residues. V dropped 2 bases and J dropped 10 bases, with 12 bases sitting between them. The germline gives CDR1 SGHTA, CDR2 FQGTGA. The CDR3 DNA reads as TGTGCCAGCAGCTTATTTATAGCCGCGGAGCAGTTCTTC. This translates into CASSLFIAAEQFF.

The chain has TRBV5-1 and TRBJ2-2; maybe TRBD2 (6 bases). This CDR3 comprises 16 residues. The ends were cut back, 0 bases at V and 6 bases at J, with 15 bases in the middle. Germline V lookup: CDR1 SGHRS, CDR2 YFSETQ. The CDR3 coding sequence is TGCGCCAGCAGCTTGGTGGGACTCGGGCATCCCGGGGAGCTGTTTTTT. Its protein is CASSLVGLGHPGELFF. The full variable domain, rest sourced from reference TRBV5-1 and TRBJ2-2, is KAGVTQTPRYLIKTRGQQVTLSCSPISGHRSVSWYQQTPGQGLQFLFEYFSETQRNKGNFPGRFSGRQFSNSRSEMNVSTLELGDSALYLCASSLVGLGHPGELFFGEGSRLTVL.

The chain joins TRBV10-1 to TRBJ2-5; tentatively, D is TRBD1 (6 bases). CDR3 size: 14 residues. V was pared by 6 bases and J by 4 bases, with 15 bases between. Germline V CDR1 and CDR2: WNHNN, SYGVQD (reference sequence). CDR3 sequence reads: CASSDPPRGETQYF. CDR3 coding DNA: TGCGCCAGCAGCGACCCCCCCAGGGGAGAGACCCAGTACTTC.

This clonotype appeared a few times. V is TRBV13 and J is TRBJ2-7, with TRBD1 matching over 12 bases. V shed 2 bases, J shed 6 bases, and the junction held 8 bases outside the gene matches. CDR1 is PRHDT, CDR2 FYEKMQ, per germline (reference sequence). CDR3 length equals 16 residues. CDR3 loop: CASSLPWGQGALEQYF. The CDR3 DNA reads TGTGCCAGCAGCTTACCCTGGGGACAGGGGGCCCTCGAGCAGTACTTC.

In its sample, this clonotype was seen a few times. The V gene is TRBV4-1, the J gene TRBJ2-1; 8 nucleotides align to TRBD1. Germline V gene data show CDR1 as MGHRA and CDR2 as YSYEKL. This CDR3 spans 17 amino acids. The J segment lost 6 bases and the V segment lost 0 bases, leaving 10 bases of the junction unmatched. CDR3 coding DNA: TGCGCCAGCAGCCAAGATTCTCAGGGGGCGCCGGGCAATGAGCAGTTCTTC. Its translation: CASSQDSQGAPGNEQFF.